These 30 T cell receptor beta chains came from one sample sequenced in a study of CD8 T cells in ankylosing spondylitis. MiXCR was run by TCRdb on the 5' RACE reads, yielding one entry per CDR3 protein. The sample yields some 120,000 distinct CDR3 sequences, about 13% seen once. The material sequenced was blood, either unsorted or a sorted T cell fraction (not recorded which). The receptors come from a female donor with ankylosing spondylitis or in good health (not recorded which).

The chain links TRBV7-9 to TRBJ2-5, with 7 nucleotides matching TRBD2. The CDR3 spans 14 residues. Germline CDR1 reads SEHNR; CDR2 reads FQNEAQ (reference sequence). V lost 5 bases to trimming and J lost 0 bases; unmatched junction nucleotides: 3. In nucleotides, the CDR3 is TGTGCCAGCAGCCAAAGCGGGAACCAAGAGACCCAGTACTTC. Amino acids: CASSQSGNQETQYF.

This clonotype appeared a few times. This chain joins TRBV7-8 and TRBJ2-1, with D possibly TRBD1 on 5 matching bases. Trimming removed 4 bases from V and 8 bases from J, with 12 bases in between. Germline CDR1 SGHVS, CDR2 FQNEAQ. The CDR3 loop spans 13 amino acids. CDR3 in DNA: TGTGCCAGCAGCTCGATTACAGGAGATGAGCAGTTCTTC. Translation: CASSSITGDEQFF. Complete variable domain (other parts from reference TRBV7-8 and TRBJ2-1): GAGVSQSPRYKVAKRGQDVALRCDPISGHVSLFWYQQALGQGPEFLTYFQNEAQLDKSGLPSDRFFAERPEGSVSTLKIQRTQQEDSAVYLCASSSITGDEQFFGPGTRLTVL.

This clonotype was observed many times. CDR3 protein: CASSTGTGIADTQYF. Written as DNA, the CDR3 is TGCGCCAGCAGCACCGGGACAGGGATAGCAGATACGCAGTATTTT. The chain has TRBV5-1 and TRBJ2-3; 9 bases fit TRBD1. The CDR3 spans 15 residues. The germline V gene has CDR1 SGHRS and CDR2 YFSETQ. J gave up 4 bases and V 4 bases, and 7 bases lay outside the gene matches.

V is TRBV12-3 or TRBV12-4 and J is TRBJ2-1; TRBD2 might be the D (7 bases). V lost 1 base to trimming and J lost 4 bases, with 14 bases between them. This CDR3 contains 16 residues. The DNA of the CDR3 is TGTGCCAGCAGTTTAGTGGCACAGGGAGGGTACAATGAGCAGTTCTTC. This sequence encodes CASSLVAQGGYNEQFF.

In this sample, this clonotype turned up many times. This sequence joins TRBV29-1 and TRBJ1-1; D possibly corresponds to TRBD1 (5 bases). CDR3 size: 13 residues. The V end lost 6 bases, the J end lost 2 bases, and 13 bases lay between the germline ends. Germline lookup yields CDR1 SQVTM and CDR2 ANQGSEA. CDR3 amino acids: CSVEGRLNTEAFF. Written as DNA, the CDR3 is TGCAGCGTGGAGGGACGGCTTAACACTGAAGCTTTCTTT.

The V gene is TRBV12-3 or TRBV12-4, the J gene TRBJ2-1; D possibly corresponds to TRBD1 (5 bases). The CDR3 sequence is 15 residues long. With 2 bases removed from V and 9 bases from J, the gap between germline ends came to 17 bases. The CDR3 is CASSLFLGLRGEQFF. The CDR3 DNA reads as TGTGCCAGCAGTTTATTTCTAGGGCTAAGGGGTGAGCAGTTCTTC.

This clonotype has a count of ten or more. The genes are TRBV5-1 and TRBJ1-4, with D perhaps TRBD1 (6 bases). Per the germline V gene, CDR1 is SGHRS and CDR2 is YFSETQ. This CDR3 is built from 15 residues. Trimming removed 4 bases at V and 5 bases at J, with 15 bases between. CDR3 region: CASSPGDWLNEKLFF. Here the CDR3 DNA reads TGCGCCAGCAGCCCAGGGGATTGGCTCAATGAAAAACTGTTTTTT.

This clonotype has ten or more counts. The chain joins TRBV20-1 to TRBJ2-1; D is ambiguous. V was clipped by 3 bases and J by 2 bases, with 14 bases between them. Germline CDR1 reads DFQATT; CDR2 reads SNEGSKA (reference sequence). The CDR3 is 15 amino acids. CDR3 in DNA: TGCAGTGCTAGTCCCCAAAAGAGGACCTACAATGAGCAGTTCTTC. It specifies CSASPQKRTYNEQFF.

As to this clonotype: Given a much more abundant clone one base away, this may be a read error. CDR3 in amino acids: CVSSLISNQPQHF. As DNA, the CDR3 is TGTGTCAGCAGTTTAATATCTAATCAGCCCCAGCATTTT. The chain carries TRBV12-3 or TRBV12-4 and TRBJ1-5, with D unresolved. This CDR3 has 13 amino acids.

This clonotype was counted at least ten times. The chain couples TRBV18 to TRBJ1-1; TRBD1 is a possible D gene (6 bases). CDR1 KGHSH and CDR2 LQKENI come from the germline V gene. This CDR3 comprises 16 residues. V lost 3 bases and J lost 2, with 16 bases in between. In nucleotides, the CDR3 is TGTGCCAGCTCACCGCCCCCACAGGGTCAAAACACTGAAGCTTTCTTT. This sequence encodes CASSPPPQGQNTEAFF.

This clonotype showed up just a few times. The V call is TRBV12-3 or TRBV12-4, the J call TRBJ2-1, with 9 bases matching TRBD1. V dropped 5 bases and J dropped 6; count of bases not matched to a gene: 8. The CDR3 totals 15 residues. CDR3: CASSRSRDRANEQFF. CDR3 DNA sequence: TGTGCCAGCAGTCGGTCCCGGGACAGGGCCAATGAGCAGTTCTTC.

This clonotype showed up just a few times. The chain carries TRBV5-1 and TRBJ1-2, with a weak D call TRBD1 (6 bases). The CDR3 runs 14 residues. From germline, CDR1 is SGHRS and CDR2 YFSETQ. V was clipped by 3 bases and J by 4 bases, with 13 bases between them. The CDR3 loop reads CASSWDTSSYGYTF. CDR3 coding DNA: TGCGCCAGCAGCTGGGACACCAGCAGCTATGGCTACACCTTC. The full variable domain, completed using reference TRBV5-1 and TRBJ1-2, is KAGVTQTPRYLIKTRGQQVTLSCSPISGHRSVSWYQQTPGQGLQFLFEYFSETQRNKGNFPGRFSGRQFSNSRSEMNVSTLELGDSALYLCASSWDTSSYGYTFGSGTRLTVV.

This clonotype was recorded at least ten times. Written as DNA, the CDR3 is TGCGCCAGCAGCTACGGACTAGCGGGAGAGGTCCACGAGCAGTACTTC. This gives the protein CASSYGLAGEVHEQYF. V usage is TRBV5-1 and J usage is TRBJ2-7; TRBD2 matches 13 bases. Trimming took 3 bases from V and 5 from J; bases not matched to a gene: 8. Germline CDR1 reads SGHRS; CDR2 reads YFSETQ. This CDR3 is 16 amino acids long.

V and J are TRBV10-3 and TRBJ1-2; a weak D match, TRBD1 (5 bases). The germline V gene has CDR1 ENHRY and CDR2 SYGVKD. The CDR3 consists of 14 residues. Trimming took 5 bases from V and 5 from J, leaving 15 bases between them. CDR3 coding DNA: TGTGCCATCAGTTTACAGGATTCGGGGTATGGCTACACCTTC. Its translation: CAISLQDSGYGYTF.

The CDR3 bases are TGTGCCAGCAGCTTAGATGGGACAGGGGGTGCCCGGGAGACCCAGTACTTC. This encodes CASSLDGTGGARETQYF. The chain has TRBV11-2 and TRBJ2-5, with 11 bases aligning to TRBD1. The CDR3 is 17 residues long. Trimming cost V 0 bases and J 5 bases; bases outside gene matches: 8. Germline values: CDR1 SGHAT, CDR2 FQNNGV.

With respect to this clonotype: This sequence may be a read error, since a much larger clone differs from it by one base. The chain is built from TRBV5-1 and TRBJ2-7; 7 nucleotides align to TRBD2. Unmatched junction bases numbered 1, after V lost 6 bases and J lost 4 bases. The CDR3 runs to 11 residues. Germline loops: CDR1 SGHRS, CDR2 YFSETQ. The CDR3 reads CASKRGYEQYF. As DNA, the CDR3 is TGCGCCAGCAAGCGGGGTTACGAGCAGTACTTC.

The CDR3 protein is CATQRGTYEQYF. The CDR3 DNA is TGTGCCACCCAGAGGGGAACCTACGAGCAGTACTTC. This rearrangement joins TRBV6-5 to TRBJ2-7, with D perhaps being TRBD1 or TRBD2 (5 bases each). CDR1 and CDR2 from the germline V gene are MNHEY and SVGAGI. V lost 10 bases, J lost 2 bases, and 12 bases lay in between. The CDR3 extends over 12 amino acids.

CDR3 loop: CASSLRGAKETQYF. CDR3 in DNA: TGTGCCAGCAGCTTAAGAGGGGCCAAAGAGACCCAGTACTTC. The V gene is TRBV7-3, the J gene TRBJ2-5; D tentatively reads TRBD1 or TRBD2 (5 bases each). Germline V gene data show CDR1 as SGHTA and CDR2 as FQGTGA. Between the trimmed V and J ends, which lost 1 base and 3 bases, there was a span of 9 bases. The CDR3 sequence is 14 residues long.

On this clonotype: Just one base apart from a much larger clone, this may be a read error. The rearrangement links TRBV29-1 to TRBJ1-4; 9 positions agree with TRBD1. V dropped 7 bases and J dropped 6; count of bases not matched to a gene: 9. Germline CDR1 SQVTM, CDR2 ANQGSEA. The CDR3 consists of 14 residues. The CDR3 loop is CSALQGARDEKLFF. CDR3 nucleotides: TGCAGCGCGCTACAGGGGGCGCGGGATGAAAAACTGTTTTTT.

The chain recombines TRBV20-1 with TRBJ1-1; TRBD1 agrees at 8 bases. Per the germline V gene, CDR1 is DFQATT and CDR2 is SNEGSKA (reference sequence). This CDR3 is 14 amino acids long. V shed 2 bases, J shed 5 bases, and the junction held 7 bases outside the gene matches. CDR3 nucleotides: TGCAGTGCTAGACCCGGGACAGGAACAACTGAAGCTTTCTTT. Protein: CSARPGTGTTEAFF.

This clonotype was seen many times. The rearrangement uses TRBV3-1 and TRBJ2-7; the D is unclear. Deletions cut 8 bases from V and 2 bases from J, with 10 bases between. The CDR3 contains 12 residues. Germline CDR1 is LGHDT and CDR2 is YNNKEL (reference sequence). The CDR3 region is CASRTGTYEQYF. The CDR3, as DNA: TGTGCCAGCCGCACTGGAACCTACGAGCAGTACTTC.

The V gene is TRBV3-1, the J gene TRBJ2-7; D call uncertain. V was trimmed by 0 bases and J by 7 bases, leaving 13 bases between them. Germline loops: CDR1 LGHDT, CDR2 YNNKEL (reference sequence). The CDR3 is made up of 14 amino acids. CDR3: CASSQDSRVGEQYF. The CDR3 nucleotides read TGTGCCAGCAGCCAAGATTCAAGGGTGGGAGAGCAGTACTTC.

This rearrangement joins TRBV12-3 or TRBV12-4 to TRBJ2-3; the D call may be TRBD1 or TRBD2 (6 bases each). This CDR3 is 14 amino acids long. V was cut by 7 bases and J by 6 bases, with 17 bases left in between. This chain's CDR3 is CASKNRGGRDTQYF. CDR3 coding DNA: TGTGCCAGCAAGAATCGTGGGGGGCGGGATACGCAGTATTTT.

This clonotype was observed at least ten times. In DNA form, the CDR3 reads TGTGCCAGCAGTGGGCGACAGTCATACGAGCAGTACTTC. Protein: CASSGRQSYEQYF. V usage is TRBV28 and J usage is TRBJ2-7, with D tentatively TRBD1 (5 bases). CDR1 is MDHEN, CDR2 SYDVKM, per germline. V was cut by 5 bases and J by 4 bases, with 12 bases left in between. The CDR3 spans 13 residues.

The chain is built from TRBV20-1 and TRBJ2-2; no clear D. Trimming cost V 5 bases and J 7 bases, with 11 bases left between them. This CDR3 has 12 amino acids. Germline CDR1 is DFQATT and CDR2 is SNEGSKA (reference sequence). CDR3 protein: CSARSPHGELFF. CDR3 bases: TGCAGTGCTCGGTCCCCCCACGGGGAGCTGTTTTTT.

This clonotype was seen many times. This chain connects TRBV20-1 to TRBJ2-3, with unresolved D. This CDR3 is built from 10 residues. The V end was cut by 6 bases, the J end by 5 bases, with 6 bases between. In germline, CDR1 is DFQATT, CDR2 SNEGSKA (reference sequence). For the CDR3, the DNA is TGCAGTGCCACCGGAGATACGCAGTATTTT. It codes for CSATGDTQYF.

Here the CDR3 reads CASSLGQGAGGTQYF. CDR3 bases: TGTGCCAGCAGCCTCGGACAGGGGGCCGGAGGGACCCAGTACTTC. This chain links TRBV14 with TRBJ2-5, with 11 positions matching TRBD1. Looked up from germline, CDR1 is SGHDN and CDR2 is FVKESK. V shed 4 bases and J 7 bases; nucleotides not matched to a gene: 8. The CDR3 is 15 amino acids.

This clonotype was recorded at least ten times. The chain carries TRBV6-5 and TRBJ1-4, with D hard to call. Trimming removed 11 bases at V and 1 base at J, with 8 bases between. Germline CDR1 MNHEY, CDR2 SVGAGI. This CDR3 spans 12 amino acids. The CDR3 coding sequence is TGTGCCCTGGTGGAAACTAATGAAAAACTGTTTTTT. Translating gives CALVETNEKLFF.

The sample holds many counts of this clonotype. This chain joins TRBV5-1 and TRBJ2-2; 7 bases align to TRBD1. In germline, CDR1 is SGHRS, CDR2 YFSETQ. The V and J ends lost 2 bases and 0 bases, in that order; junction bases with no gene match: 10. The CDR3 is 18 amino acids. Here the CDR3 reads CASSFESAGGANTGELFF. As DNA, the CDR3 is TGCGCCAGCAGCTTTGAGTCGGCAGGGGGAGCGAACACCGGGGAGCTGTTTTTT.

This clonotype was counted many times. The chain uses TRBV5-1 and TRBJ2-3; weak D call: TRBD1 (7 bases). The CDR3 sequence is 15 residues long. Germline lookup yields CDR1 SGHRS and CDR2 YFSETQ. The ends were cut back, 1 base at V and 3 bases at J, with 12 bases in the middle. CDR3 residues: CASSLRQGGTDTQYF. The DNA for the CDR3 is TGCGCCAGCAGCTTGCGACAGGGAGGTACAGATACGCAGTATTTT. The whole variable domain, filled in from reference TRBV5-1 and TRBJ2-3, reads KAGVTQTPRYLIKTRGQQVTLSCSPISGHRSVSWYQQTPGQGLQFLFEYFSETQRNKGNFPGRFSGRQFSNSRSEMNVSTLELGDSALYLCASSLRQGGTDTQYFGPGTRLTVL.